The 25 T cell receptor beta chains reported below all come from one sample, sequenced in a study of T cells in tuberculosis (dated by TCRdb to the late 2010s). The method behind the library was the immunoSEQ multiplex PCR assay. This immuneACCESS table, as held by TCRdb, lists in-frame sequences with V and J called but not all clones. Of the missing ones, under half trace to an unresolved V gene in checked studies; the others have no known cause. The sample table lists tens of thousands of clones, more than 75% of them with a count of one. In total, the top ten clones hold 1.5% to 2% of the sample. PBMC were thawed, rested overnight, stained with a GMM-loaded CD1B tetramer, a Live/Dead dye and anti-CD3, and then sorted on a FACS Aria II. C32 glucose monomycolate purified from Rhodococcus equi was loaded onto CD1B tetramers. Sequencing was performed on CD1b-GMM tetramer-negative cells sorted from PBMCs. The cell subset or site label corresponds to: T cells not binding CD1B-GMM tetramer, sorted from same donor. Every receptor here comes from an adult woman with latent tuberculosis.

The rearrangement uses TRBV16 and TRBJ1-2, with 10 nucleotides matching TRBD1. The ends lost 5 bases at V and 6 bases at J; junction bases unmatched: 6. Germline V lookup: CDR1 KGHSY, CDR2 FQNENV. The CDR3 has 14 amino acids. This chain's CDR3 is CASSDDRGLNGYTF. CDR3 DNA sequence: TGTGCCAGCAGCGATGACAGGGGGCTCAATGGCTACACCTTC.

CDR3 residues: CATKTDRNYGYTF. As DNA, the CDR3 is TGTGCCACTAAAACCGACAGGAACTATGGCTACACCTTC. The gene calls are TRBV19 and TRBJ1-2; D might be TRBD1 (6 bases). The CDR3 runs to 13 residues. Deletions cut 10 bases from V and 2 bases from J, with 14 bases between. The V gene's germline CDR1 is LNHDA and CDR2 SQIVND (reference sequence).

In DNA, the CDR3 is TGTGCCAGCAGCCAACTTCCGGGGGGGGGCACCGGGGAGCTGTTTTTT. This translates into CASSQLPGGGTGELFF. V is TRBV5-4 and J is TRBJ2-2; 8 positions agree with TRBD2. This CDR3 region has 16 residues. Germline V gene lookup returns CDR1 SGHNT and CDR2 YYREEE (reference sequence). V shed 4 bases, J shed 4 bases, and the junction held 9 bases outside the gene matches.

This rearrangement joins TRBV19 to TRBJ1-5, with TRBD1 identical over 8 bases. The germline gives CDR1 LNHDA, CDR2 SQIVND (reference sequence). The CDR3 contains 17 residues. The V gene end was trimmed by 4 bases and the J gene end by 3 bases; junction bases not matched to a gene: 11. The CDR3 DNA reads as TGTGCCAGTAGTAAGGCACAGGGGGGTGTCTACAATCAGCCCCAGCATTTT. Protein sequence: CASSKAQGGVYNQPQHF.

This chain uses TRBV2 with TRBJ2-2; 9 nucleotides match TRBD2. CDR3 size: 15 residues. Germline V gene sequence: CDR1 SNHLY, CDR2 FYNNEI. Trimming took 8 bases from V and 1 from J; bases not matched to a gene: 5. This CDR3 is CASLAGGRNTGELFF. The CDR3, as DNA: TGTGCCAGCTTGGCGGGGGGGCGGAACACCGGGGAGCTGTTTTTT.

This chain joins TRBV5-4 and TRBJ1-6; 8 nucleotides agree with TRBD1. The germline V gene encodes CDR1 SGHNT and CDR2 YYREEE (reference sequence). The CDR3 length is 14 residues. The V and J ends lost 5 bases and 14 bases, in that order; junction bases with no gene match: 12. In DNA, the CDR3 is TGTGCCAGCAGGTCCGACAGGGGCCTAACGGCCCTCCACTTT. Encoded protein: CASRSDRGLTALHF.

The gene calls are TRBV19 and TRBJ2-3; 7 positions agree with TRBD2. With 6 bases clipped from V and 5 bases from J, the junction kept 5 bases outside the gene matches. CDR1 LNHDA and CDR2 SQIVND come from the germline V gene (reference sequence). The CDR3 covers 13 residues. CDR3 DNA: TGTGCCAGTAGGCATTCGGGAGGAGATACGCAGTATTTT. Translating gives CASRHSGGDTQYF. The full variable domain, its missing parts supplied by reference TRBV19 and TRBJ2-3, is DGGITQSPKYLFRKEGQNVTLSCEQNLNHDAMYWYRQDPGQGLRLIYYSQIVNDFQKGDIAEGYSVSREKKESFPLTVTSAQKNPTAFYLCASRHSGGDTQYFGPGTRLTVL.

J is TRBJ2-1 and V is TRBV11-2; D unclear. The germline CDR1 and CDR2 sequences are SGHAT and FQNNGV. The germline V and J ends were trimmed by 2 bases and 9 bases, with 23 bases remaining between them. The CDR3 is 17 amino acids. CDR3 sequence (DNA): TGTGCCAGCAGCTTATCTCGCCCGCTAAAATTTTCCGGTGAGCAGTTCTTC. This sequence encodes CASSLSRPLKFSGEQFF.

The DNA of the CDR3 is TGTGCCAGCAGTTACTCTATGATGGGCTTAGTCGGGGAGCTGTTTTTT. It yields the protein CASSYSMMGLVGELFF. The chain links TRBV6-5 to TRBJ2-2; D uncertain. CDR3 length: 16 amino acids. V was trimmed by 0 bases and J by 7 bases, leaving 15 bases between them. Germline CDR1 MNHEY, CDR2 SVGAGI.

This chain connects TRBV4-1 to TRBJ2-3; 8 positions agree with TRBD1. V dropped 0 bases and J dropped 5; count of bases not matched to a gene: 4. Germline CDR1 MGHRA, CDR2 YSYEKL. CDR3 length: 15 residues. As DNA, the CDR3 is TGCGCCAGCAGCCAAGATTCCAGGGGGCGAGATACGCAGTATTTT. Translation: CASSQDSRGRDTQYF.

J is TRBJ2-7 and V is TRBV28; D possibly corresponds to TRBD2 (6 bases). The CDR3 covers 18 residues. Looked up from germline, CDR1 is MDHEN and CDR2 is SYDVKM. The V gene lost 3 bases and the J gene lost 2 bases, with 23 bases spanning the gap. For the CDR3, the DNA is TGTGCCAGCAGTTTTTACCTTTCAAGACTAGAAGCTCCCTACGAGCAGTACTTC. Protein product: CASSFYLSRLEAPYEQYF.

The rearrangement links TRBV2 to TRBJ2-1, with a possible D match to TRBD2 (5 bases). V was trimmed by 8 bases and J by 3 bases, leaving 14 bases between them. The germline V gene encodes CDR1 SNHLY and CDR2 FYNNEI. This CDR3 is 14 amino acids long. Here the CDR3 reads CASSSQLYYNEQFF. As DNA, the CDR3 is TGTGCCAGCTCTAGCCAGCTCTACTACAATGAGCAGTTCTTC. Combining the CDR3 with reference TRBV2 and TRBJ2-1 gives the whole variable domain EPEVTQTPSHQVTQMGQEVILRCVPISNHLYFYWYRQILGQKVEFLVSFYNNEISEKSEIFDDQFSVERPDGSNFTLKIRSTKLEDSAMYFCASSSQLYYNEQFFGPGTRLTVL.

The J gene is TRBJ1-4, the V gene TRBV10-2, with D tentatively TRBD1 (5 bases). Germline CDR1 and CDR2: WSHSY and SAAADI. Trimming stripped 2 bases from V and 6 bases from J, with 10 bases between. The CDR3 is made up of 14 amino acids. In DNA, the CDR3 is TGCGCCAGCAGTGAGGGAGGGGCCCATGAAAAACTGTTTTTT. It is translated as CASSEGGAHEKLFF.

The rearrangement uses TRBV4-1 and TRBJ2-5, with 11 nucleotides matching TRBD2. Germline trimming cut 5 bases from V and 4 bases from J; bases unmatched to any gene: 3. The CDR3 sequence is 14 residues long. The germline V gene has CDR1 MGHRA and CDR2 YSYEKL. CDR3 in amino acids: CASSRLAGRETQYF. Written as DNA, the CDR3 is TGCGCCAGCAGCAGACTAGCGGGGCGAGAGACCCAGTACTTC.

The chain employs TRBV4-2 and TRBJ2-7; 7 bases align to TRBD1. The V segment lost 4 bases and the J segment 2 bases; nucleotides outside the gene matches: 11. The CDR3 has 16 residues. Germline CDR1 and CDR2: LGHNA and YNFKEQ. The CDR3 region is CASSRLRTGAPYEQYV. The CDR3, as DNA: TGTGCCAGCAGCCGCCTACGAACAGGGGCCCCCTACGAGCAGTACGTC.

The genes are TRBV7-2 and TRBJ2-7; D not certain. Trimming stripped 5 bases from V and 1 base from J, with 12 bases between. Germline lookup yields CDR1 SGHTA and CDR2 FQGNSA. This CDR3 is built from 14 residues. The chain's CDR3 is CASSPSLASYEQYF. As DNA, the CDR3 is TGTGCCAGCAGCCCCAGCTTAGCTTCCTACGAGCAGTACTTC. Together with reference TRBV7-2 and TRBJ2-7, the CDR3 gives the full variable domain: GAGVSQSPSNKVTEKGKDVELRCDPISGHTALYWYRQSLGQGLEFLIYFQGNSAPDKSGLPSDRFSAERTGGSVSTLTIQRTQQEDSAVYLCASSPSLASYEQYFGPGTRLTVT.

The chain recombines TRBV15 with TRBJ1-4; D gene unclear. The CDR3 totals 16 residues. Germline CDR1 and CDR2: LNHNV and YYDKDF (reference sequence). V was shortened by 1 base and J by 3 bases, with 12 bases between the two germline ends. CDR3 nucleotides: TGTGCCACCAGCAGAGGTGGAGCTGGATCTAATGAAAAACTGTTTTTT. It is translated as CATSRGGAGSNEKLFF.

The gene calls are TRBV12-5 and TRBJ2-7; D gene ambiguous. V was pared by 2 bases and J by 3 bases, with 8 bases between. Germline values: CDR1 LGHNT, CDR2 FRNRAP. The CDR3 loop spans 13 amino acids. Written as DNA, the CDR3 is TGTGCTAGTGGTTTGCCCCCTAGCTACGAGCAGTACTTC. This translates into CASGLPPSYEQYF.

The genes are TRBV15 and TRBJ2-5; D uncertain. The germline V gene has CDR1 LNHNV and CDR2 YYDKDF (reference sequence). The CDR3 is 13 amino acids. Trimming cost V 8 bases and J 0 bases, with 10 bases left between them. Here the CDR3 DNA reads TGTGCCACCTTAGATTCATACCAAGAGACCCAGTACTTC. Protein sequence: CATLDSYQETQYF.

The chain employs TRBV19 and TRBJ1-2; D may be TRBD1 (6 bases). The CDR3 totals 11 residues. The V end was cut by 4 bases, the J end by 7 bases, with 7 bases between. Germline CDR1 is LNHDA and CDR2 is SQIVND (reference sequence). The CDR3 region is CASSTGAGYTF. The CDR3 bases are TGTGCCAGTAGTACAGGGGCTGGCTACACCTTC.

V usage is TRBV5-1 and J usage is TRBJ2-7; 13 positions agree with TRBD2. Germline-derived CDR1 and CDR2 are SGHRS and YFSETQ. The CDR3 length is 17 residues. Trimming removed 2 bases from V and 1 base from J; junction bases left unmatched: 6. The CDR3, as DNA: TGCGCCAGCAGCTTCGGACTAGCGGGAGATCTTTCCTACGAGCAGTACTTC. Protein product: CASSFGLAGDLSYEQYF.

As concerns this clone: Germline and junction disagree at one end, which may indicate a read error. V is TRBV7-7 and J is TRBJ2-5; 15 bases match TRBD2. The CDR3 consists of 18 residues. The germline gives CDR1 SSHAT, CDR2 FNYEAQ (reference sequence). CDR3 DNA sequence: TGTGCTAGCAGCTTAACGCCCCGGACTAGCGGGGGGGGAGAGACCCAGTACTTC. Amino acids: CASSLTPRTSGGGETQYF.

The CDR3 DNA is TGTGCCAGTAGTATGAGGGGGGGGTTAGAGACCCAGTACTTC. It codes for CASSMRGGLETQYF. The J gene is TRBJ2-5, the V gene TRBV19, with a weak D call TRBD2 (7 bases). There are 14 residues in the CDR3. With 3 bases removed from V and 4 bases from J, the gap between germline ends came to 12 bases. Germline CDR1 is LNHDA and CDR2 is SQIVND (reference sequence). Supplemented by reference TRBV19 and TRBJ2-5, the full variable domain reads DGGITQSPKYLFRKEGQNVTLSCEQNLNHDAMYWYRQDPGQGLRLIYYSQIVNDFQKGDIAEGYSVSREKKESFPLTVTSAQKNPTAFYLCASSMRGGLETQYFGPGTRLLVL.

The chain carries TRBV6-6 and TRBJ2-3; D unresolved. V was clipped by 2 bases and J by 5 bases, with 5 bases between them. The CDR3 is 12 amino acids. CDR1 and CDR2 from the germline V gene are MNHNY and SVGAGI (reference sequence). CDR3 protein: CASSYRLDTQYF. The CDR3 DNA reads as TGTGCCAGCAGTTACCGGTTAGATACGCAGTATTTT.

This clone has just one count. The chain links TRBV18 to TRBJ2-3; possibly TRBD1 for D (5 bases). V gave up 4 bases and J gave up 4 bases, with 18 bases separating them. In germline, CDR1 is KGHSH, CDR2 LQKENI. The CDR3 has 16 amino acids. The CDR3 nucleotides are TGTGCCAGCTCACTACTGAGGAGTATAGGGGCAGATACGCAGTATTTT. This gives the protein CASSLLRSIGADTQYF.